This T cell receptor beta chain was identified during a study of blood T cell repertoires in COVID-19. Study-level background: Sites across the United States, Italy and Spain contributed samples from acute and convalescent COVID-19.

The data were produced by immunoSEQ multiplex PCR, yet TCRdb's version contains in-frame clones alone and is incomplete. The profile covers roughly 33,000 clones, with 85% to 95% appearing a single time and less than 5.5% taken by the ten largest. This CDR3 has 13 residues. Germline V lookup: CDR1 ENHRY, CDR2 SYGVKD. Trimming took 6 bases from V and 4 from J; bases not matched to a gene: 3. This clone came up a few times. The TCR comes from a human donor in a cohort sampled during active COVID-19. The chain is built from TRBV10-3 and TRBJ1-3; 7 bases fit TRBD1. The sequenced sample consisted of peripheral blood. The CDR3 region is CAISGDSGNTIYF. CDR3 sequence (DNA): TGTGCCATCAGCGGGGACAGCGGAAACACCATATATTTT.